The 10 T cell receptor beta chains below all came from one sample that was sequenced in a study of blood T cell repertoires in COVID-19. TCRdb's table, derived via immunoSEQ multiplex PCR, lists solely in-frame clones and lacks some. The repertoire includes hundreds of thousands of clones, about 88% of them detected once, and over 8% sits in the top ten. The source material was PBMCs or T cells enriched from blood (not recorded which). These receptors all come from a woman in her forties who had recovered from COVID-19.

The V and J genes are TRBV30 and TRBJ1-1; the match to TRBD1 covers 8 bases. V lost 4 bases to trimming and J lost 5 bases; unmatched junction nucleotides: 3. This CDR3 contains 12 residues. Germline loops: CDR1 GTSNPN, CDR2 SVGIG (reference sequence). CDR3 sequence: CAWNRGATEAFF. The CDR3 nucleotides are TGTGCCTGGAACAGGGGGGCGACTGAAGCTTTCTTT. The full variable domain, its missing parts supplied by reference TRBV30 and TRBJ1-1, is SQTIHQWPATLVQPVGSPLSLECTVEGTSNPNLYWYRQAAGRGLQLLFYSVGIGQISSEVPQNLSASRPQDRQFILSSKKLLLSDSGFYLCAWNRGATEAFFGQGTRLTVV.

The CDR3 loop reads CASSLDTSGNTIYF. The CDR3 nucleotides read TGTGCCAGCAGCTTGGACACCTCTGGAAACACCATATATTTT. V usage is TRBV5-4 and J usage is TRBJ1-3; no clear D. Germline V gene data show CDR1 as SGHNT and CDR2 as YYREEE (reference sequence). The germline V and J ends were trimmed by 0 bases and 0 bases, with 4 bases remaining between them. CDR3 length: 14 residues.

The rearrangement joins TRBV19 to TRBJ1-1; a weak D match, TRBD1 (5 bases). Looked up from germline, CDR1 is LNHDA and CDR2 is SQIVND (reference sequence). The V gene lost 4 bases and the J gene lost 0 bases, with 15 bases spanning the gap. The CDR3 is 16 residues long. The CDR3 nucleotides are TGTGCCAGTAGTACTCGGGGGGATTATATGAACACTGAAGCTTTCTTT. It specifies CASSTRGDYMNTEAFF.

CDR3 DNA: TGTGCCAGTAAATCAGGGGGAGTCCAAGAGACCCAGTACTTC. Translated: CASKSGGVQETQYF. The rearrangement uses TRBV11-2 and TRBJ2-5; 7 bases fit TRBD1. The V gene end was trimmed by 9 bases and the J gene end by 1 base; junction bases not matched to a gene: 8. CDR1 SGHAT and CDR2 FQNNGV come from the germline V gene. This CDR3 is built from 14 residues.

V is TRBV27 and J is TRBJ1-4; the D is unclear. Germline lookup yields CDR1 MNHEY and CDR2 SMNVEV (reference sequence). Trimming took 6 bases from V and 8 from J, leaving 13 bases between them. CDR3 length equals 13 residues. This CDR3 is CASRRGGDEKLFF. Written as DNA, the CDR3 is TGTGCCAGCAGGCGGGGAGGAGACGAAAAACTGTTTTTT.

This chain uses TRBV4-1 with TRBJ2-3; D may be TRBD2 (6 bases). The V and J ends lost 1 base and 0 bases respectively, with 11 bases between them. Germline CDR1 is MGHRA and CDR2 is YSYEKL. This CDR3 is 16 amino acids long. Here the CDR3 reads CASSQVGDSSTDTQYF. CDR3 sequence (DNA): TGCGCCAGCAGCCAAGTGGGGGACTCCAGCACAGATACGCAGTATTTT.

The rearrangement uses TRBV4-3 and TRBJ1-2, with D tentatively TRBD1 (5 bases). The CDR3 has 14 amino acids. CDR1 is LGHNA and CDR2 is YSLEER in the germline V gene. Between the trimmed V and J ends, which lost 1 base and 3 bases, there was a span of 9 bases. DNA for the CDR3: TGCGCCAGCAGCCAAGCCAAGGGGTACTATGGCTACACCTTC. Protein: CASSQAKGYYGYTF.

The CDR3 DNA is TGTGCCAGCAGTGCCCGGGACGGACTATATAGCAATCAGCCCCAGCATTTT. Its translation: CASSARDGLYSNQPQHF. The chain couples TRBV2 to TRBJ1-5; D possibly corresponds to TRBD1 (5 bases). This CDR3 has 17 amino acids. V shed 4 bases and J shed 0 bases, with 16 bases lying between them. Germline CDR1 is SNHLY and CDR2 is FYNNEI.

The chain joins TRBV7-9 to TRBJ2-1; no definite D call. CDR1 is SEHNR and CDR2 is FQNEAQ in the germline V gene (reference sequence). The CDR3 runs 14 residues. Trimming pared 4 bases from V and 6 bases from J, leaving 13 bases between. CDR3 in amino acids: CASSSTPLGNEQFF. The CDR3 DNA reads TGTGCCAGCAGCTCGACTCCCCTCGGCAATGAGCAGTTCTTC.

V and J are TRBV11-1 and TRBJ1-2, with D unresolved. V lost 1 base to trimming and J lost 6 bases, with 9 bases between them. Germline V lookup: CDR1 SGHAT, CDR2 FQDESV (reference sequence). This CDR3 contains 13 residues. Written as DNA, the CDR3 is TGTGCCAGCAGCTTAGTCCTCGGGGATGGCTACACCTTC. It yields the protein CASSLVLGDGYTF.